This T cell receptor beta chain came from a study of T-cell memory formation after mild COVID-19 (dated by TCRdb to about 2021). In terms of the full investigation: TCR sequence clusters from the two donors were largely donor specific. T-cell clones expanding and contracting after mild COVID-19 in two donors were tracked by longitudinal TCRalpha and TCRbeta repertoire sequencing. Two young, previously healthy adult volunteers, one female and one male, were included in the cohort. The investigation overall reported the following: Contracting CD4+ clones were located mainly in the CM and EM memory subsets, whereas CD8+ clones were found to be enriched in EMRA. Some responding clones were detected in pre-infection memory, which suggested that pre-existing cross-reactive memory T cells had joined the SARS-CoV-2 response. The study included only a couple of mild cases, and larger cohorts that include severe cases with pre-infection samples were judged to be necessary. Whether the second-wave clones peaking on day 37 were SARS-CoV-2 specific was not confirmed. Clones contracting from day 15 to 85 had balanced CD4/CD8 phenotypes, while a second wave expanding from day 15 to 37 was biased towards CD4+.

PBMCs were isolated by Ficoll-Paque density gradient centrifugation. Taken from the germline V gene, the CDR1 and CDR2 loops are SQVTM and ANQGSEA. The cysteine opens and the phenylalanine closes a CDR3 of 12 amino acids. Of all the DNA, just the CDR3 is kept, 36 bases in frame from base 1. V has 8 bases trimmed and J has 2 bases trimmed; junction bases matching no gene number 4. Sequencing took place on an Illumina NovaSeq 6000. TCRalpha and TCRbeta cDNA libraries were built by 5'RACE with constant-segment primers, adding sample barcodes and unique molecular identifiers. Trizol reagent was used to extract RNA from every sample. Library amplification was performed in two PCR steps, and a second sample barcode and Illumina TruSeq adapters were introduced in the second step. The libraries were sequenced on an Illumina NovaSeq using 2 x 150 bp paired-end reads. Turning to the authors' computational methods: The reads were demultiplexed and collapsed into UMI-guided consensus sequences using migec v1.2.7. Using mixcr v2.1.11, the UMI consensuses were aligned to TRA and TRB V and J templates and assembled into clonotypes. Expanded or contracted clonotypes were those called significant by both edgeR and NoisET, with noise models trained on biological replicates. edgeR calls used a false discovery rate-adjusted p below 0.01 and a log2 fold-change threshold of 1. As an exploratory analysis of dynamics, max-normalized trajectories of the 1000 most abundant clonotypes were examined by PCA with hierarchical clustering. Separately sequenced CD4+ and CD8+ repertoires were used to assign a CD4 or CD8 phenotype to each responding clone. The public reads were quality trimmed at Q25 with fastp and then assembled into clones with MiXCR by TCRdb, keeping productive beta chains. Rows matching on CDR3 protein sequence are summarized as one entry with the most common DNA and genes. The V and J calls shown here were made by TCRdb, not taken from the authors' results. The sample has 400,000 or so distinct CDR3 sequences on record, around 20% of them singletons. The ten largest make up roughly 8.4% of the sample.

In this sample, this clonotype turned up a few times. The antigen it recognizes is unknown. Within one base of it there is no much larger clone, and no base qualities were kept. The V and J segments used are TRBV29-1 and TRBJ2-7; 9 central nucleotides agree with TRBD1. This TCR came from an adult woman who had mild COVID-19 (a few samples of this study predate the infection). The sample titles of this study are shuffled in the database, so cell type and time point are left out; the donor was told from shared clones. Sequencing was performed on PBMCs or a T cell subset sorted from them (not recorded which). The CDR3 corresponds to CSIGQGTYEQYF. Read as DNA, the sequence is TGCAGCATTGGACAGGGGACCTACGAGCAGTACTTC.